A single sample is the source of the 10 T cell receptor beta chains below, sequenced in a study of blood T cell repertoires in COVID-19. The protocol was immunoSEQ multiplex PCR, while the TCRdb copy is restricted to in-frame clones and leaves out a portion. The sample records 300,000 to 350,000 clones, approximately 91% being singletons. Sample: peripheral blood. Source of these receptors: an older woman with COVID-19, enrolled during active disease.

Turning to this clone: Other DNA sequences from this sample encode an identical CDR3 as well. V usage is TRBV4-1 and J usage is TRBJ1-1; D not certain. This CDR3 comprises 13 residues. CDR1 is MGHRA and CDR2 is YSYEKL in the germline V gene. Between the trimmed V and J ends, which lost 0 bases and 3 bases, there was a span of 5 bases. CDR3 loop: CASSQDRDTEAFF. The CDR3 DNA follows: TGCGCCAGCAGCCAAGACCGGGACACTGAAGCTTTCTTT.

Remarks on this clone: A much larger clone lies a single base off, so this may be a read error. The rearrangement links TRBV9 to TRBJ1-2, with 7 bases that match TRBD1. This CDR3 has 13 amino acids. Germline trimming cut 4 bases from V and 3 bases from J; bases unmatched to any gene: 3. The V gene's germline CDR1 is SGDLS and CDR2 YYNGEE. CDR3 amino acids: CASSYGQDYGYTF. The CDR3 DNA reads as TGTGCCAGCAGCTACGGACAGGACTATGGCTACACCTTC.

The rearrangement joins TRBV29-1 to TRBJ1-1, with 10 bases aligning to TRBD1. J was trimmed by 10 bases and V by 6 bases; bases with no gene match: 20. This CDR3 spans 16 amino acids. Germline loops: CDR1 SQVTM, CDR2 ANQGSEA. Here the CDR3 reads CSVRRDRGLGSSGAFF. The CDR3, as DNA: TGCAGCGTCCGTAGGGACAGGGGCCTAGGATCGTCTGGAGCTTTCTTT.

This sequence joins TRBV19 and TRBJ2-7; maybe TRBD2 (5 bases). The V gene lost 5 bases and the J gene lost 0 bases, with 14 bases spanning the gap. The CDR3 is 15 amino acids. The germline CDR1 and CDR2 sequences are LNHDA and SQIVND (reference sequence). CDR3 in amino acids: CASSSLAASSYEQYF. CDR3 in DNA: TGTGCCAGTAGTTCCCTAGCAGCCAGCTCCTACGAGCAGTACTTC.

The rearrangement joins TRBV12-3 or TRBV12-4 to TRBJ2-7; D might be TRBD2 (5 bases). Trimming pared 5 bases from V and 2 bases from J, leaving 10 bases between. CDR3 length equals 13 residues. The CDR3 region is CASSPLGAYEQYF. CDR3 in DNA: TGTGCCAGCAGTCCCCTCGGGGCCTACGAGCAGTACTTC.

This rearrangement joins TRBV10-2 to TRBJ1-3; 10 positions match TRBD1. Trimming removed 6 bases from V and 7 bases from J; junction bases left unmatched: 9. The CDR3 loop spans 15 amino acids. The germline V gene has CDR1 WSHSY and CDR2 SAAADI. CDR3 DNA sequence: TGCGCCAGCAGGATGGGACAGGGGATTGGTAACACCATATATTTT. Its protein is CASRMGQGIGNTIYF.

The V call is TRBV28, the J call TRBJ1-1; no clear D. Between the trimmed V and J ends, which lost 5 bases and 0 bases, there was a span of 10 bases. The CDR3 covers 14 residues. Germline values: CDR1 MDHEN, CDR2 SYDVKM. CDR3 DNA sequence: TGTGCCAGCAGTACCCCTGGCCTGAACACTGAAGCTTTCTTT. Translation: CASSTPGLNTEAFF.

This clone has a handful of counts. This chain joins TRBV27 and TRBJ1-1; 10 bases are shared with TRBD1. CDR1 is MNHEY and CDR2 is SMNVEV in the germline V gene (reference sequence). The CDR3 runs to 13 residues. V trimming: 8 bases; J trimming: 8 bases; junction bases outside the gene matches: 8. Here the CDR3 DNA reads TGTGCCAGCTACCGACAGGGGGCAAGGGAAGCTTTCTTT. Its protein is CASYRQGAREAFF.

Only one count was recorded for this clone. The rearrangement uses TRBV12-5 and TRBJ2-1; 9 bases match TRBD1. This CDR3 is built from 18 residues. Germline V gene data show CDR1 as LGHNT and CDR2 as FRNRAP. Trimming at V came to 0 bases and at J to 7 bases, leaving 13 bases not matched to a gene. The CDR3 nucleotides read TGTGCTAGTGGTTTGGTGCTGGACGGGACAGGGAGGTGGAATGAGCAGTTCTTC. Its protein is CASGLVLDGTGRWNEQFF.

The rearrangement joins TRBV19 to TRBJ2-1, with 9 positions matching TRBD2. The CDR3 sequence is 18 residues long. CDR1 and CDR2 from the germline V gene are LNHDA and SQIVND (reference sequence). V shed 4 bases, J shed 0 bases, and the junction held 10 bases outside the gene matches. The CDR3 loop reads CASSSSSGALSSYNEQFF. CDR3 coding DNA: TGTGCCAGTAGTAGTTCTAGCGGGGCCCTCAGCTCCTACAATGAGCAGTTCTTC.